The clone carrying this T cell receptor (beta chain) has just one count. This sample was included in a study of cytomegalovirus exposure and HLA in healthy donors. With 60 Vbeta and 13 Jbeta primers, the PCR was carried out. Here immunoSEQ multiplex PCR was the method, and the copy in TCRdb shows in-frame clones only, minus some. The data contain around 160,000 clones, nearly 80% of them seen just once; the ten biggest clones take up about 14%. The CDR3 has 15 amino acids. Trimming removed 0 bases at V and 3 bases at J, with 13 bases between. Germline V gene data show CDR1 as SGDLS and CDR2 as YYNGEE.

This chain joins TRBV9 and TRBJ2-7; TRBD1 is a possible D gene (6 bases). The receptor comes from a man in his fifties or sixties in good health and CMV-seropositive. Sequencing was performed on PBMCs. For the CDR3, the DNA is TGTGCCAGCAGCGTAGGATTAGGGGGTGGCTACGAGCAGTACTTC. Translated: CASSVGLGGGYEQYF.